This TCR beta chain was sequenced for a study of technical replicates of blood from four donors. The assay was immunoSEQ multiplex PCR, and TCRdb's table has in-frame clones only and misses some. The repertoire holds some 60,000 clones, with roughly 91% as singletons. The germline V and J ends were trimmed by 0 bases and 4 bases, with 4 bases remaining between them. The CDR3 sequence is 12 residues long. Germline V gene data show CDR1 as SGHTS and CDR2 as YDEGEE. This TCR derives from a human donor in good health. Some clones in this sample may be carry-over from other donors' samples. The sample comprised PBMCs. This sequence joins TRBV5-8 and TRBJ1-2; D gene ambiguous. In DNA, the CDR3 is TGTGCCAGCAGCTTGGCCGGCTATGGCTACACCTTC. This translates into CASSLAGYGYTF. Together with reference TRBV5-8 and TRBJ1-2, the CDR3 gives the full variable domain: EAGVTQSPTHLIKTRGQQATLRCSPISGHTSVYWYQQALGLGLQFLLWYDEGEERNRGNFPPRFSGRQFPNYSSELNVNALELEDSALYLCASSLAGYGYTFGSGTRLTVV.